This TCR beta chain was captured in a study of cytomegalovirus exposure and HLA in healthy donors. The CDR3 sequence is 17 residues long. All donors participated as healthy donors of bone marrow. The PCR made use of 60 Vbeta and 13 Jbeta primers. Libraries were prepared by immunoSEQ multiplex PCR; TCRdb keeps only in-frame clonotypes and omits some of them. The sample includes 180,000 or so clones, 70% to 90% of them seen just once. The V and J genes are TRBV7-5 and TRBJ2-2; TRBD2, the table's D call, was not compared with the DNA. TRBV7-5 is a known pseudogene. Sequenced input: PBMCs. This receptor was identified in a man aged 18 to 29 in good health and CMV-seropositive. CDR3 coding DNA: TGTGCCAGAAGTGGACTATTGGAGGCAACGAACACCGGGGAGCTGTTTTTT. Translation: CARSGLLEATNTGELFF.